The 8 T cell receptor beta chains presented below share a single source sample, sequenced in a study of T cells in women clearing cervical HPV infection. Only in-frame clones appear in the TCRdb table, and some are missing; sequencing was by immunoSEQ multiplex PCR. This table lists approximately 16,000 clones. Sequences were obtained from blood buffy coat. These TCRs come from a woman between 18 and 70 years old with a cervical HPV16 infection that either progressed to CIN3+ or cleared (not recorded which).

About this clone itself: At one end, the junction sequence differs from germline, possibly due to a read error. The read comes to an end 3 residues before the CDR3 does, leaving the germline J gene to fill in the end. The genes are TRBV6-2 or TRBV6-3 and TRBJ1-2; 7 bases match TRBD1. The germline CDR1 and CDR2 sequences are MNHEY and SVGEGT. The CDR3 runs to 13 residues. The sequenced CDR3 bases are TGTGCCAGCAGTCACTCGGCCAGGGGGGGC. Its protein product is CASSHSARGG. The CDR3 reads in full as CASSHSARGGYTF.

Note on this clone: The read terminates 3 residues ahead of where the CDR3 ends, so the germline J gene completes it. The chain has TRBV6-2 or TRBV6-3 and TRBJ2-5; D not certain. The CDR3 is 13 residues long. CDR1 and CDR2 (germline): MNHEY, SVGEGT. V gave up 5 bases and J gave up 1 base, with 8 bases separating them. CDR3 DNA, as far as it was read: TGTGCCAGCAGTCCCCCTTCCCAAGAGACC. Protein: CASSPPSQET. The whole CDR3 sequence is CASSPPSQETQYF.

The sequenced CDR3 bases are TGTGCCAGCTCACCGGTATCCGGGCAGGGGACTGAA. Amino acids: CASSPVSGQGTE. The CDR3 as a whole reads CASSPVSGQGTEAFF. The chain combines TRBV18 with TRBJ1-1, with D perhaps matching TRBD1 (6 bases). The read ends 3 residues shy of where the CDR3 ends; the end is completed using the germline J gene. The CDR3 runs 15 residues. V was shortened by 3 bases and J by 5 bases, with 16 bases between the two germline ends. CDR1 is KGHSH, CDR2 LQKENI, per germline. Drawing the rest from reference TRBV18 and TRBJ1-1, the complete variable domain is NAGVMQNPRHLVRRRGQEARLRCSPMKGHSHVYWYRQLPEEGLKFMVYLQKENIIDESGMPKERFSAEFPKEGPSILRIQQVVRGDSAAYFCASSPVSGQGTEAFFGQGTRLTVV.

Notes on this clone: From the germline J gene comes the end of the CDR3, since the read stops 3 residues before it. This chain joins TRBV20-1 and TRBJ2-7, with 7 bases lining up with TRBD1. CDR1 is DFQATT, CDR2 SNEGSKA, per germline (reference sequence). V was clipped by 4 bases and J by 6 bases; unmatched bases: 6. The CDR3 totals 12 residues. The CDR3 region is CSAKGAGSEQYF. The sequenced CDR3 bases are TGCAGTGCTAAGGGGGCGGGCAGCGAG.

The CDR3 reads CAWSGTPEGYGETQYF. Incomplete CDR3 DNA: TGTGCCTGGAGCGGGACACCGGAGGGTTACGGAGAGACC. The V and J genes are TRBV30 and TRBJ2-5; TRBD1 or TRBD2 may be the D gene (6 bases each). The CDR3 end falls 3 residues outside the read, so it is completed with the germline J gene. Germline loops: CDR1 GTSNPN, CDR2 SVGIG (reference sequence). V was shortened by 3 bases and J by 4 bases, with 21 bases between the two germline ends. The CDR3 is 16 amino acids.

Turning to this clone: The read is 3 residues too short to cover the CDR3 end, so that end is filled in from the germline J gene. This chain joins TRBV20-1 and TRBJ2-5; 7 nucleotides match TRBD1. The CDR3 loop spans 13 amino acids. Looked up from germline, CDR1 is DFQATT and CDR2 is SNEGSKA (reference sequence). J was trimmed by 3 bases and V by 8 bases; bases with no gene match: 9. The CDR3 region is CSYPGQRKETQYF. The part of the CDR3 DNA that was read is TGCAGTTACCCGGGACAGAGGAAAGAGACC.

A word on this clone: The read ends 3 residues before the CDR3 terminus; that terminus is restored from the germline J gene. This rearrangement joins TRBV5-4 to TRBJ2-3; 8 positions agree with TRBD2. V shed 6 bases and J 6 bases; nucleotides not matched to a gene: 12. The CDR3 is 15 residues long. Germline CDR1 is SGHNT and CDR2 is YYREEE (reference sequence). CDR3 in amino acids: CASTDGGGRWDTQYF. Partial CDR3 DNA: TGTGCCAGCACCGACGGGGGGGGAAGATGGGATACG.

Comments on this clone: The read terminates 3 residues ahead of where the CDR3 ends, so the germline J gene completes it. J is TRBJ2-5 and V is TRBV27; tentative D call: TRBD2 (6 bases). Germline V gives CDR1 MNHEY, CDR2 SMNVEV (reference sequence). There are 15 residues in the CDR3. The V gene lost 3 bases and the J gene lost 1 base, with 12 bases spanning the gap. The CDR3 bases that were read are TGTGCCAGCAGTTTGACGGGCGGGGCCCAAGAGACC. It codes for CASSLTGGAQET. The full CDR3 is CASSLTGGAQETQYF.